The source of this T cell receptor beta chain is a study of regulatory T cells in long-lasting Graves disease. At the level of the study: More than 5 years of antithyroid drugs with positive TSH receptor antibodies defined persistent Graves' disease. Study findings and constraints: TRBV28 was favored in persistent disease, as were TRBJ1-2 and TRBJ2-5. Sharing of public clonotypes was greater in persistent patients (more than 2,500) than in new patients (966).

There are many counts of this clonotype. Antigen: not known. Time point described: persistent/refractory GD, antithyroid drugs over 5 years with positive TRAb. The authors made the TCR library using RNA they extracted from PBMCs. HTBI primers from iRepertoire and Arm-PCR of CDR3 regions yielded the TCR beta libraries. In TCRdb, the multiplex PCR reads were re-called with MiXCR into one record per CDR3 protein. Among fewer than 450,000 distinct CDR3 sequences listed, 20% were seen once. Germline V CDR1 and CDR2: MNHEY, SMNVEV (reference sequence). Trimming took 6 bases from V and 2 from J, leaving 10 bases between them. The CDR3 has 13 amino acids.

This material consisted of peripheral blood mononuclear cells (PBMCs), taken when the disease was refractory, from a patient treated with antithyroid drugs. The rearrangement joins TRBV27 to TRBJ2-5; tentatively, D is TRBD2 (6 bases). The TCR sequence derives from a female donor with Graves disease. CDR3 nucleotides: TGTGCCAGCAGGCTGGGGGGACAAGAGACCCAGTACTTC. Encoded protein: CASRLGGQETQYF.